This TCR beta chain was recovered during a study of T cells after yellow fever vaccination. TCRdb re-called the 5' RACE reads through MiXCR, storing one row per CDR3 protein. The table has 450,000 to 550,000 distinct CDR3 sequences, 20% to 25% seen once; the top ten hold about a sixth. As to this clonotype: The antigen is unknown.

Study-level points and caveats: Sorted repertoires could include abundant contaminating clonotypes from bulk cells.

CDR1 is SGHRS, CDR2 YFSETQ, per germline. V trimming: 3 bases; J trimming: 2 bases; junction bases outside the gene matches: 3. The length of the CDR3 is 16 residues. This sequence joins TRBV5-1 and TRBJ2-4, with 12 bases identical to TRBD2. This specimen consisted of PBMCs, obtained about 21 days after the first yellow fever vaccination. This sequence originates from a man aged 18 to 30 who received the YFV17D yellow fever vaccine. The CDR3 DNA sequence: TGCGCCAGCAGCTGGCTAGCGGGGGGGACCAAAAACATTCAGTACTTC. Encoded protein: CASSWLAGGTKNIQYF.